The clone carrying this TCR beta chain was found once. The CDR3 totals 14 residues. The germline CDR1 and CDR2 sequences are SEHNR and FQNEAQ (reference sequence). V lost 5 bases to trimming and J lost 1 base, with 10 bases between them. The split of CD4+ cells yielded CD45RA+ naive and CD45RA-negative memory subsets. TCRdb's table, derived via immunoSEQ multiplex PCR, lists solely in-frame clones and lacks some. This table has roughly 1,000,000 clones, roughly 74% appearing once. The data were obtained in a study of shared clonotypes between healthy human individuals. The receptor was derived from a man between 18 and 35 years old in good health. Some clones in this sample may be carry-over from other donors' samples. Sequenced: memory CD4+ T cells from PBMCs. Subset noted: CD45RA-negative fraction. This chain connects TRBV7-9 to TRBJ2-3; tentative D call: TRBD2 (6 bases). The CDR3 DNA is TGTGCCAGCAGCGCGGTAGCGGGCACAGATACGCAGTATTTT. This gives the protein CASSAVAGTDTQYF.